Below, one T cell receptor (beta chain) is given with its context. The antigen remains undetermined. This specimen belongs to a study of CD8+ T cells in alopecia areata. Collected material from alopecia areata patients comprised lesional scalp punch biopsies and peripheral blood. CDR3 length: 15 residues. Trimming took off 1 base at V and 2 bases at J, with 12 bases between the two ends. Germline V gene data show CDR1 as SGHDN and CDR2 as FVKESK. Findings of the study overall: Mice gave a clearer picture of TCR sharing than patients did, possibly for HLA-related reasons. An increase in clonality over normal scalp was evident in lesional scalp, especially alopecia totalis/universalis. When scalp samples are sequenced, resident alphabeta T cells of normal skin are also captured.

RNA extraction was followed by reverse transcription into cDNA, which acted as the sequencing template. Assay: immunoSEQ multiplex PCR; the TCRdb copy retains only in-frame clones and omits some. The profile shows about 110,000 clones, under 60% of them singletons. The TCR originated in a human donor with alopecia areata. J is TRBJ2-7 and V is TRBV14; TRBD2 is a possible D gene (7 bases). Sequenced sample: NKG2D-low CD8+ T cells sorted from blood. The CDR3 here is CASSQVRGGPYEQYF. The CDR3 DNA is TGTGCCAGCAGCCAAGTGAGGGGGGGCCCCTACGAGCAGTACTTC.